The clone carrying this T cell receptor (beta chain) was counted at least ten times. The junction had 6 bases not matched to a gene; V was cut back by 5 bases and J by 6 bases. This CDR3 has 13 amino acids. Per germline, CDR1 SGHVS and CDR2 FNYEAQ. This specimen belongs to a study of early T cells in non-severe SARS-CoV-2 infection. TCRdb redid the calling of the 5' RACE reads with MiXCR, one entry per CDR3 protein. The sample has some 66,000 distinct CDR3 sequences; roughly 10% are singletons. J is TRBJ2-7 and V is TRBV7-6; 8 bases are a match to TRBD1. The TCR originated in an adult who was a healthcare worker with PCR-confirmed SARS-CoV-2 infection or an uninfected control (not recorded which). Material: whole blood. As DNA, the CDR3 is TGTGCCAGCAGCCCTAACAGGGGGACCGAGCAGTACTTC. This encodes CASSPNRGTEQYF.